This T cell receptor (beta chain) was profiled in a study of beta chain features in type 1 diabetes. The authors reverse transcribed all of the isolated RNA, so sequencing captured expressed TCRB transcripts. Several million reads were obtained on average from naive, central memory and regulatory T cell samples. Sequenced by immunoSEQ multiplex PCR; TCRdb stores in-frame clones only, minus some. The sample yields approximately 600,000 clones, roughly 12% seen once. In regard to this clone: The antigen remains undetermined.

General observations from the study: Type 1 diabetes patients showed a moderate but significant shortening of TCRB CDR3s in all four CD4+ subsets. Naive, central memory and regulatory TCRB repertoires appeared more similar among patients than healthy donors. Cells carrying high TCR expression could end up over-represented when cDNA is sequenced.

The CDR3 runs to 16 residues. V shed 0 bases and J shed 0 bases, with 9 bases lying between them. The germline V gene encodes CDR1 LGHNA and CDR2 YSLEER. The sequenced sample was naive CD4+ T cells from blood. The chain carries TRBV4-3 and TRBJ1-3, with no clear D. This TCR was sampled from a man younger than 40 with type 1 diabetes. The CDR3 sequence is CASSQDVSSSGNTIYF. The CDR3 nucleotides are TGCGCCAGCAGCCAAGATGTCAGCAGCTCTGGAAACACCATATATTTT.